These T cell receptor beta chains were read from a single sample in a study of shared clonotypes between healthy human individuals. Assay used: immunoSEQ multiplex PCR; TCRdb lists only in-frame clones, some missing. The repertoire holds a few hundred thousand clones, with almost 97% as singletons. Sequenced material: naive CD4+ T cells sorted from blood. These receptors were collected from a woman aged 30 to 39 in good health. Both conserved end residues are part of each CDR3. The order of the fields is J gene, clone size, D gene, CDR3 length, V gene, CDR3 DNA, CDR3 protein. A D gene is named only where the DNA matches it firmly. Some rows have no size entry. The others give once, few or many, or a class for an expanded clone.

J: TRBJ2-2; size: NA; D: NA; length: 12; V: TRBV6-4; DNA: TGTGCCAGCAGAGCGAACACCGGGGAGCTGTTTTTT; CDR3: CASRANTGELFF
J: TRBJ2-7; size: NA; D: TRBD1; length: 15; V: TRBV6-5; DNA: TGTGCCAGCAGTTCGGAAGGGACAGGGCCCTACGAGCAGTACTTC; CDR3: CASSSEGTGPYEQYF
J: TRBJ2-5; size: NA; D: NA; length: 16; V: TRBV6-5; DNA: TGTGCCAGCAGTTTCGGTAGGGGGGTTATTACGGAGACCCAGTACTTC; CDR3: CASSFGRGVITETQYF
J: TRBJ2-3; size: NA; D: NA; length: 14; V: TRBV5-1; DNA: TGCGCCAGCAGCTTGGGTGCGGCCACAGATACGCAGTATTTT; CDR3: CASSLGAATDTQYF
J: TRBJ1-1; size: NA; D: NA; length: 15; V: TRBV7-8; DNA: TGTGCCAGCAGCTTAGATCCGACAGGATCCACTGAAGCTTTCTTT; CDR3: CASSLDPTGSTEAFF
J: TRBJ1-6; size: NA; D: NA; length: 14; V: TRBV19; DNA: TGTGCCAGTACCCTGCGGCAGGGCCCTTCACCCCTCCACTTT; CDR3: CASTLRQGPSPLHF
J: TRBJ2-7; size: NA; D: TRBD1; length: 14; V: TRBV10-3; DNA: TGTGCCATCTGCCCGGGACAGGGCGTGGACGAGCAGTACTTC; CDR3: CAICPGQGVDEQYF
J: TRBJ2-4; size: NA; D: NA; length: 15; V: TRBV28; DNA: TGTGCCAGCAGTTTAGCGGGACGCACCAAAAACATTCAGTACTTC; CDR3: CASSLAGRTKNIQYF
J: TRBJ1-1; size: NA; D: NA; length: 15; V: TRBV7-9; DNA: TGTGCCAGCAGCCCCCGGACAGTTTTGAACACTGAAGCTTTCTTT; CDR3: CASSPRTVLNTEAFF
J: TRBJ2-7; size: once; D: TRBD2; length: 14; V: TRBV19; DNA: TGTGCCAGTATTTGGACTAGCGAGAGCCACGAGCAGTACTTC; CDR3: CASIWTSESHEQYF
J: TRBJ1-2; size: NA; D: NA; length: 19; V: TRBV19; DNA: TGTGCCAGTAGTTCCTTCTTCGAATGGGGCTTAAGCGCTAACTATGGCTACACCTTC; CDR3: CASSSFFEWGLSANYGYTF
J: TRBJ2-7; size: NA; D: NA; length: 12; V: TRBV30; DNA: TGTGCCTGGAGTGTCGGGGAATCGGCACAGTACTTC; CDR3: CAWSVGESAQYF
J: TRBJ1-5; size: NA; D: NA; length: 12; V: TRBV6-6; DNA: TGTGCCAGCAGAAACCGGAATCAGCCCCAGCATTTT; CDR3: CASRNRNQPQHF
J: TRBJ2-1; size: once; D: TRBD2; length: 16; V: TRBV7-8; DNA: TGTGCCAGCAGCTTAGCGTGGCTAGCGGGAGACAATGAGCAGTTCTTC; CDR3: CASSLAWLAGDNEQFF
J: TRBJ2-1; size: NA; D: TRBD1; length: 17; V: TRBV11-2; DNA: TGTGCCAGCAGCTTATCCCCAGACAGGGCGCTCTACAATGAGCAGTTCTTC; CDR3: CASSLSPDRALYNEQFF
J: TRBJ2-2; size: NA; D: TRBD1; length: 16; V: TRBV5-1; DNA: TGCGCCAGCAGCGCTCCGGGACAGGGAGGGACCGGGGAGCTGTTTTTT; CDR3: CASSAPGQGGTGELFF
J: TRBJ1-3; size: NA; D: NA; length: 14; V: TRBV2; DNA: TGTGCCAGCAGTGAAGGCTTCTCTGGAAACACCATATATTTT; CDR3: CASSEGFSGNTIYF
J: TRBJ2-1; size: NA; D: TRBD2; length: 16; V: TRBV15; DNA: TGTGCCACCAGCCCGGGACTAGGTAGCGGAGACAATGAGCAGTTCTTC; CDR3: CATSPGLGSGDNEQFF
J: TRBJ2-1; size: NA; D: NA; length: 14; V: TRBV9; DNA: TGTGCCAGCAGCGTAGCCGAATCGCCTAATGAGCAGTTCTTC; CDR3: CASSVAESPNEQFF
J: TRBJ2-5; size: NA; D: NA; length: 17; V: TRBV5-1; DNA: TGCGCCAGCAGCCCTGTTCTGGGAGTGGAAAAAGAAGAGACCCAGTACTTC; CDR3: CASSPVLGVEKEETQYF
J: TRBJ2-7; size: NA; D: NA; length: 11; V: TRBV6-1; DNA: TGTGCCAGCAGTGAATGGACGGAGCAGTACTTC; CDR3: CASSEWTEQYF
J: TRBJ2-3; size: NA; D: TRBD2; length: 17; V: TRBV5-1; DNA: TGCGCCAGCAGCTTGGCTTTAACTAGCGGGAGGGCAGATACGCAGTATTTT; CDR3: CASSLALTSGRADTQYF
J: TRBJ1-4; size: NA; D: NA; length: 17; V: TRBV7-9; DNA: TGTGCCAGCAGAGCTAGCTCCAGGGAATCTGCTAATGAAAAACTGTTTTTT; CDR3: CASRASSRESANEKLFF
J: TRBJ2-7; size: NA; D: TRBD1; length: 13; V: TRBV28; DNA: TGTGCCAGCAGGTGGGACAGCTCCTACGAGCAGTACTTC; CDR3: CASRWDSSYEQYF
J: TRBJ2-7; size: NA; D: NA; length: 14; V: TRBV6-5; DNA: TGTGCCAGCAGTTACGATCGTGGGACCTACGAGCAGTACTTC; CDR3: CASSYDRGTYEQYF
J: TRBJ2-2; size: NA; D: NA; length: 15; V: TRBV5-1; DNA: TGCGCCAGCAGCTTGGACAGGCCCCTAGGCGGGGAGCTGTTTTTT; CDR3: CASSLDRPLGGELFF
J: TRBJ2-1; size: NA; D: NA; length: 13; V: TRBV18; DNA: TGTGCCAGCTCACCGCCACTTAGCAATGAGCAGTTCTTC; CDR3: CASSPPLSNEQFF
J: TRBJ2-1; size: once; D: NA; length: 14; V: TRBV5-1; DNA: TGCGCCAGCAGGGACGGTTACAGAGGCAATGAGCAGTTCTTC; CDR3: CASRDGYRGNEQFF
J: TRBJ2-5; size: NA; D: TRBD2; length: 20; V: TRBV7-6; DNA: TGTGCCAGCAGCTTTGAGCCGGGACTAGCGACTCCCGATAGGGGGGAGACCCAGTACTTC; CDR3: CASSFEPGLATPDRGETQYF
J: TRBJ2-3; size: once; D: NA; length: 16; V: TRBV4-2; DNA: TGTGCCAGCAGCCCTGGAGGGCGGTTCGGCCCAGATACGCAGTATTTT; CDR3: CASSPGGRFGPDTQYF
J: TRBJ2-2; size: NA; D: TRBD1; length: 15; V: TRBV28; DNA: TGTGCCAGCAGTTCGGGACAGGGGAACACCGGGGAGCTGTTTTTT; CDR3: CASSSGQGNTGELFF
J: TRBJ2-3; size: NA; D: NA; length: 15; V: TRBV10-1; DNA: TGCGCCAGCAGGACAACGGGCGCTAGCACAGATACGCAGTATTTT; CDR3: CASRTTGASTDTQYF
J: TRBJ1-1; size: NA; D: NA; length: 14; V: TRBV7-9; DNA: TGTGCCAGCAGCTTCCGGACGGTAAACACTGAAGCTTTCTTT; CDR3: CASSFRTVNTEAFF
J: TRBJ1-4; size: few; D: NA; length: 11; V: TRBV29-1; DNA: TGCAGCGTTCGGACAGAAGAAAAACTGTTTTTT; CDR3: CSVRTEEKLFF
J: TRBJ2-3; size: NA; D: TRBD2; length: 18; V: TRBV19; DNA: TGTGCCAGTAGTATCCGTTCGGTAGCGGGAGCCTTCGCAGATACGCAGTATTTT; CDR3: CASSIRSVAGAFADTQYF
J: TRBJ1-1; size: NA; D: TRBD1; length: 14; V: TRBV28; DNA: TGTGCCAGCAGTTACCGGACAGGAGGCACTGAAGCTTTCTTT; CDR3: CASSYRTGGTEAFF